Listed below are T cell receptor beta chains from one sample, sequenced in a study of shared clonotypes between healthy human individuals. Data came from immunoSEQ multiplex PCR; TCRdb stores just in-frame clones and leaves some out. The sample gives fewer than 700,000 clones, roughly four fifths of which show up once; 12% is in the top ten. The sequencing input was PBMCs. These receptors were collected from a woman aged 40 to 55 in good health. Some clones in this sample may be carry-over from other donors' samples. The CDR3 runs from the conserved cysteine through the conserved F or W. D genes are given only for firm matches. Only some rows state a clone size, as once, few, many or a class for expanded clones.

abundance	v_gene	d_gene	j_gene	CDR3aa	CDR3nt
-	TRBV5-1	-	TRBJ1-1	CASSRLGVNTEAFF	TGCGCCAGCAGCCGCCTTGGAGTGAACACTGAAGCTTTCTTT
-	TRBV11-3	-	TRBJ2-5	CASSSERGETQYF	TGTGCCAGCAGCTCCGAAAGGGGGGAGACCCAGTACTTC
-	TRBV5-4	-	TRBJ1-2	CASSRGQVGYTF	TGTGCCAGCAGCCGGGGGCAAGTTGGCTACACCTTC
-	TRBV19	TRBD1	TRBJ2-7	CATTEDGQGGYEQYF	TGCGCCACCACTGAGGATGGACAGGGGGGCTACGAGCAGTACTTC
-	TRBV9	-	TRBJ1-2	CASSAPGGANYGYTF	TGTGCCAGCAGCGCCCCCGGGGGGGCTAACTATGGCTACACCTTC
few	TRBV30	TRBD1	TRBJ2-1	CACMGDRQQNEQFF	TGTGCCTGTATGGGGGACAGGCAGCAAAATGAGCAGTTCTTC
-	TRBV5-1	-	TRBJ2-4	CASSLETGHPVDIQYF	TGCGCCAGCAGCTTGGAGACTGGACACCCCGTGGACATTCAGTACTTC
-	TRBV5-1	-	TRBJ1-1	CASSLAPYTEAFF	TGCGCCAGCAGCTTGGCCCCTTACACTGAAGCTTTCTTT
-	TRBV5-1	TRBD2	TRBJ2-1	CASSLRDPGTSGNEQFF	TGCGCCAGCAGCTTACGAGATCCGGGGACTAGCGGCAATGAGCAGTTCTTC
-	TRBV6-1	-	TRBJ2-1	CASADNEQFF	TGTGCCAGCGCCGACAATGAGCAGTTCTTC
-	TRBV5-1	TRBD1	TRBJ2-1	CASSVQGATYNEQFF	TGCGCCAGCAGCGTGCAGGGGGCCACCTACAATGAGCAGTTCTTC
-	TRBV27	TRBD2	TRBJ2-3	CASSSPGLAGGGDTQYF	TGTGCCAGCAGTTCCCCGGGACTAGCGGGAGGGGGTGATACGCAGTATTTT
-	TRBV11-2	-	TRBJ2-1	CASSLGLNLYNEQFF	TGTGCCAGCAGCTTAGGACTGAACCTCTACAATGAGCAGTTCTTC
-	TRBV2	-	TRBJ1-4	CASSGGAGFKEKLFF	TGTGCCAGCAGTGGAGGCGCGGGGTTTAAAGAAAAACTGTTTTTT
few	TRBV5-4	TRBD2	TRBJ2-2	CASNREGRNTGELFF	TGTGCCAGCAACCGGGAGGGCAGGAACACCGGGGAGCTGTTTTTT
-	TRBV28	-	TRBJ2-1	CASSSPSGVTYNEQFF	TGTGCCAGCAGTTCCCCCAGCGGAGTTACTTACAATGAGCAGTTCTTC
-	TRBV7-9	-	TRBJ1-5	CASSLYPQPQHF	TGTGCCAGCAGCTTATACCCTCAGCCCCAGCATTTT
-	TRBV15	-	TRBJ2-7	CATGEERADEQYF	TGTGCCACCGGGGAGGAGAGGGCAGACGAGCAGTACTTC
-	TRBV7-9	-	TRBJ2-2	CASSSTNTGELFF	TGTGCCAGCAGCTCGACAAACACCGGGGAGCTGTTTTTT
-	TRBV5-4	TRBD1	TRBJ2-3	CASRQGPTDTQYF	TGTGCCAGCCGACAGGGCCCCACAGATACGCAGTATTTT
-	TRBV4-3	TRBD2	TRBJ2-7	CASSQDWRRSGRRDEQYF	TGCGCCAGCAGCCAAGATTGGAGACGGAGCGGGAGGAGGGACGAGCAGTACTTC
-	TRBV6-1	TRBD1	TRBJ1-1	CASGQGGTEAFF	TGTGCCAGCGGACAGGGGGGCACTGAAGCTTTCTTT
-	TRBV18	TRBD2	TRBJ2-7	CASSPMGRGETYEQYF	TGTGCCAGCTCACCCATGGGGAGGGGAGAGACCTACGAGCAGTACTTC
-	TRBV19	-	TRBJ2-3	CASSPPGTLRDTQYF	TGTGCCAGTAGTCCCCCCGGGACCCTACGGGATACGCAGTATTTT
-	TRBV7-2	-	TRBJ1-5	CASSSDRRLPQHF	TGTGCCAGCAGCTCGGACCGCCGTCTGCCCCAGCATTTT
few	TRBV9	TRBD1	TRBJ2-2	CASSSRTGVIGGELFF	TGTGCCAGCAGCTCCCGGACAGGCGTCATAGGGGGGGAGCTGTTTTTT
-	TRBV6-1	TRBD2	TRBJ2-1	CASSGGTSGNNEQFF	TGTGCCAGCAGTGGCGGGACTAGCGGGAACAATGAGCAGTTCTTC
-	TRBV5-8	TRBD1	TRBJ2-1	CAQADFGQASYNEQFF	TGTGCCCAAGCTGATTTCGGACAGGCCTCCTACAATGAGCAGTTCTTC
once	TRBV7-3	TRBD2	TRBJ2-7	CASSLGTSGNEQYF	TGTGCCAGCAGCTTAGGGACTAGCGGCAACGAGCAGTACTTC
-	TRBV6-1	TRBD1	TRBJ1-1	CASSAWTGSDTEAFF	TGTGCCAGCAGTGCGTGGACAGGGTCGGACACTGAAGCTTTCTTT
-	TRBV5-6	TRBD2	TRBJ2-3	CASTPGGLAVGQSTDTQYF	TGTGCCAGCACCCCTGGAGGGCTAGCGGTCGGTCAAAGCACAGATACGCAGTATTTT
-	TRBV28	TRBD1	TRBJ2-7	CASGSGGAPYEQYF	TGTGCCAGCGGGTCAGGGGGCGCACCCTACGAGCAGTACTTC
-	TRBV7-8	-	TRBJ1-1	CASSSSTLRNTEAFF	TGTGCCAGCAGCTCCAGCACACTCAGGAACACTGAAGCTTTCTTT
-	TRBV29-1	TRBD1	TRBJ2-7	CSVQDRASYEQYF	TGCAGCGTTCAGGACAGGGCCTCCTACGAGCAGTACTTC
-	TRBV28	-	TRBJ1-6	CASVRDPNSPLHF	TGTGCCAGCGTCCGGGACCCGAATTCACCCCTCCACTTT
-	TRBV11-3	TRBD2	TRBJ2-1	CASSPGTSGVKEQFF	TGTGCCAGCAGCCCAGGGACTAGCGGGGTCAAAGAGCAGTTCTTC
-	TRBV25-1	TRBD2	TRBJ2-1	CASTPREGYYNEQFF	TGTGCCAGCACCCCTAGGGAGGGTTACTACAATGAGCAGTTCTTC
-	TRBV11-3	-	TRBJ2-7	CASSLLRHEQYF	TGTGCCAGCAGCCTCCTCCGCCACGAGCAGTACTTC
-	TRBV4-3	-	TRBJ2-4	CASSPAKGWNIQYF	TGCGCCAGCAGCCCCGCGAAGGGATGGAACATTCAGTACTTC
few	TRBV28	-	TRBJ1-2	CASRDSAPLGYTF	TGTGCCAGCAGGGACAGCGCCCCTCTGGGCTACACCTTC